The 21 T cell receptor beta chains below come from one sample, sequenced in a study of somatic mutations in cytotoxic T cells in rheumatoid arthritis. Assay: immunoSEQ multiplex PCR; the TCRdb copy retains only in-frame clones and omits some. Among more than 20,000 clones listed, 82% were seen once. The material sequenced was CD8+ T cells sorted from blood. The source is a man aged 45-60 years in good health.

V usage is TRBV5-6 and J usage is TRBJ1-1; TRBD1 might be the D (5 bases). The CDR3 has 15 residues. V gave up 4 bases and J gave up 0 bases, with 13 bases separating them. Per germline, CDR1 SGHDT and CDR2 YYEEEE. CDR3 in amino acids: CASSPPGGVNTEAFF. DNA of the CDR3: TGTGCCAGCAGCCCGCCGGGGGGGGTGAACACTGAAGCTTTCTTT. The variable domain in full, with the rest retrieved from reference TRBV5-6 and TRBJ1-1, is DAGVTQSPTHLIKTRGQQVTLRCSPKSGHDTVSWYQQALGQGPQFIFQYYEEEERQRGNFPDRFSGHQFPNYSSELNVNALLLGDSALYLCASSPPGGVNTEAFFGQGTRLTVV.

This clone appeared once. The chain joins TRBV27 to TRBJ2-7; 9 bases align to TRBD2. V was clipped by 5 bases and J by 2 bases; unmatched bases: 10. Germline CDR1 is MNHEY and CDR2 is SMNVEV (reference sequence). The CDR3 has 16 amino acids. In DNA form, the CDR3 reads TGTGCCAGCAGTCTCATAGCGGGAGTTGAGGCCTACGAGCAGTACTTC. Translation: CASSLIAGVEAYEQYF.

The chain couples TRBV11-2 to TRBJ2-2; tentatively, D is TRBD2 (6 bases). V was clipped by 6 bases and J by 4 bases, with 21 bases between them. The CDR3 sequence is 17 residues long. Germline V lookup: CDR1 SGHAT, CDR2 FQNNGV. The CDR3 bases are TGTGCCAGCAGTAGCGCCTGGCCGGGGGTCGGCACCGGGGAGCTGTTTTTT. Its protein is CASSSAWPGVGTGELFF.

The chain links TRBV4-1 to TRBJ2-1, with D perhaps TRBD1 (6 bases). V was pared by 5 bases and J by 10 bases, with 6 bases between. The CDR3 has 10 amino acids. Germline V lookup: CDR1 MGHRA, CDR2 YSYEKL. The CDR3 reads CASSGTEQFF. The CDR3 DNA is TGCGCCAGCAGCGGGACAGAGCAGTTCTTC.

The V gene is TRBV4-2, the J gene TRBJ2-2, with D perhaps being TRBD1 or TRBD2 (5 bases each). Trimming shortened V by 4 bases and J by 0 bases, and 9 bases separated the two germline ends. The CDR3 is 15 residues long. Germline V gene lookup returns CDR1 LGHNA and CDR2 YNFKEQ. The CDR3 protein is CASSPGTANTGELFF. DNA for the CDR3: TGTGCCAGCAGCCCAGGGACGGCGAACACCGGGGAGCTGTTTTTT.

The CDR3 is CASSLYRGPGYTF. The CDR3 DNA reads as TGCGCCAGCAGCTTGTACAGGGGGCCGGGCTACACCTTC. V and J are TRBV5-1 and TRBJ1-2; 9 bases align to TRBD1. The CDR3 length is 13 residues. Germline V gene lookup returns CDR1 SGHRS and CDR2 YFSETQ. J lost 8 bases, V lost 1 base, and 3 bases had no gene match. The full variable domain, its missing parts supplied by reference TRBV5-1 and TRBJ1-2, is KAGVTQTPRYLIKTRGQQVTLSCSPISGHRSVSWYQQTPGQGLQFLFEYFSETQRNKGNFPGRFSGRQFSNSRSEMNVSTLELGDSALYLCASSLYRGPGYTFGSGTRLTVV.

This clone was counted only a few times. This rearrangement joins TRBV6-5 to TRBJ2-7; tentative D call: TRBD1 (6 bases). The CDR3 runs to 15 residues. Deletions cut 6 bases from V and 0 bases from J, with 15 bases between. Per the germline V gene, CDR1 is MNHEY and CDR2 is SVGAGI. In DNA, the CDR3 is TGTGCCAGCAGCCTGGACAGAAGCCTCTCCTACGAGCAGTACTTC. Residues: CASSLDRSLSYEQYF.

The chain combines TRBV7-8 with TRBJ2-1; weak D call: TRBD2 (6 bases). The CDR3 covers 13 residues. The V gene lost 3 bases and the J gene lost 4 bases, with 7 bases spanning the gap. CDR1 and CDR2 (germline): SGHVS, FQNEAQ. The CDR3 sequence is CASSFSGYNEQFF. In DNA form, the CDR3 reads TGTGCCAGCAGCTTTAGCGGTTACAATGAGCAGTTCTTC.

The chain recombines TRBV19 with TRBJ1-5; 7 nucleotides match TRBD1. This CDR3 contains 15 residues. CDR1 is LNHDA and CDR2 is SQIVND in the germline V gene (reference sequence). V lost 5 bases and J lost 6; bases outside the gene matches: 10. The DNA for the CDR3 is TGTGCCAGTAGTTACCACCGGGACAGCCTTCAGCCCCAGCATTTT. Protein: CASSYHRDSLQPQHF.

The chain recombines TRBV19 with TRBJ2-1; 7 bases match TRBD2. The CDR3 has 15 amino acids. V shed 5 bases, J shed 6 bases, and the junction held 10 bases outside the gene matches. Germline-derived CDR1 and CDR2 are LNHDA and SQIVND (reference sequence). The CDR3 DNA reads TGTGCCAGTAGTCGGCGGGAGACGATAAGCAATGAGCAGTTCTTC. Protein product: CASSRRETISNEQFF.

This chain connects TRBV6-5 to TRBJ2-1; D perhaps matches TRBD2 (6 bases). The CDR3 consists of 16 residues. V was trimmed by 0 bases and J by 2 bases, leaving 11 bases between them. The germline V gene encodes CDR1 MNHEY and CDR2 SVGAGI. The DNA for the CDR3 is TGTGCCAGCAGTTACTCGACGGGGGAGACCTACAATGAGCAGTTCTTC. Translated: CASSYSTGETYNEQFF.

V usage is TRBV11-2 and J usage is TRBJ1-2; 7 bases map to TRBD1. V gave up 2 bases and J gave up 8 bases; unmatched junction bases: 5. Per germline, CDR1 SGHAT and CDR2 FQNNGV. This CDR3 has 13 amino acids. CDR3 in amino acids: CASSLSQGGGYTF. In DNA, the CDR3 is TGTGCCAGCAGCTTATCCCAGGGGGGAGGCTACACCTTC.

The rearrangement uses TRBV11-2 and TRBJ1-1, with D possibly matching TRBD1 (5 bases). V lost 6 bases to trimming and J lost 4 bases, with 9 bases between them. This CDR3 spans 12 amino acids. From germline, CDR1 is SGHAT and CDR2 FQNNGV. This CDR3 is CASRYGGTEAFF. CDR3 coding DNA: TGTGCCAGCAGGTATGGGGGCACTGAAGCTTTCTTT.

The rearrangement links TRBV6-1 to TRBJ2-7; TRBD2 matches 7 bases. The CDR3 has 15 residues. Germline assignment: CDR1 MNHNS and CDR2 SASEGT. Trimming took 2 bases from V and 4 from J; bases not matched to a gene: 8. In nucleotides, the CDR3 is TGTGCCAGCAGTGAACCCCTCAGGGACTATTACGAGCAGTACTTC. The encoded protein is CASSEPLRDYYEQYF.

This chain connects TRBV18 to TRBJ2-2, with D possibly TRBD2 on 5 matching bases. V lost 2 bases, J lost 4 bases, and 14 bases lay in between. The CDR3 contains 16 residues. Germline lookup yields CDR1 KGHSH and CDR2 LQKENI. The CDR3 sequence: CASSPYRRAGTGELFF. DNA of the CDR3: TGTGCCAGCTCACCATATCGACGGGCGGGCACCGGGGAGCTGTTTTTT.

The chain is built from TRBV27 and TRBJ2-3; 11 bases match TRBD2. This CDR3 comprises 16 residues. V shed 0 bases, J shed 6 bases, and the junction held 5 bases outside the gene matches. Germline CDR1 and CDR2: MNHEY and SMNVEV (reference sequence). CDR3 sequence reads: CASSLSGLAGGDTQYF. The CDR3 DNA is TGTGCCAGCAGTTTATCGGGGCTAGCGGGAGGTGATACGCAGTATTTT.

CDR3 nucleotide sequence: TGTGCCAGCAGCTCAGGGAGATCGGGCCCTTACACCGGGGAGCTGTTTTTT. Amino acids: CASSSGRSGPYTGELFF. The rearrangement links TRBV5-6 to TRBJ2-2, with D perhaps assigned TRBD1 or TRBD2 (5 bases each). V was trimmed by 3 bases and J by 3 bases, leaving 18 bases between them. The CDR3 is 17 amino acids. The germline CDR1 and CDR2 sequences are SGHDT and YYEEEE.

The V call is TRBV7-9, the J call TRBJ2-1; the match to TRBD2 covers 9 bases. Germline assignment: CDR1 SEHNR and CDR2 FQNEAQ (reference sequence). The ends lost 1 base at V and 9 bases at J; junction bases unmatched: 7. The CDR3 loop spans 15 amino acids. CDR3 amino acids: CASSLEVSGRSEQFF. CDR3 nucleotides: TGTGCCAGCAGCTTAGAGGTTAGCGGGAGAAGTGAGCAGTTCTTC.

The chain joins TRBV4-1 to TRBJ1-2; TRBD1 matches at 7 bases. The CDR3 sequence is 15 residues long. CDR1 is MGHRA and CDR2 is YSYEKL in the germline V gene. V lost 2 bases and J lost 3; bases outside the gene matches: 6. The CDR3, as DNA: TGCGCCAGCAGCCAAACGACAGGGACCGACTATGGCTACACCTTC. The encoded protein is CASSQTTGTDYGYTF.

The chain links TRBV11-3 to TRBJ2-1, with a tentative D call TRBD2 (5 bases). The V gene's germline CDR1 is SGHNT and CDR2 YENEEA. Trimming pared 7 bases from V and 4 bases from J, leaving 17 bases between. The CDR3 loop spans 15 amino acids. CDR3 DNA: TGTGCCAGCAACGAACGGACTTCTGGGTACAATGAGCAGTTCTTC. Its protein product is CASNERTSGYNEQFF.

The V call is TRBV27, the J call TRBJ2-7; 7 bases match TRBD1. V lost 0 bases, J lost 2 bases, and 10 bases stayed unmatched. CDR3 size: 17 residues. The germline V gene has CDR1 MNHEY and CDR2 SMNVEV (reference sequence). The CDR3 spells CASSLSLGDRPAYEQYF. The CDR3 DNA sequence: TGTGCCAGCAGTTTATCGTTGGGGGACAGACCTGCCTACGAGCAGTACTTC.